This TCR beta chain emerged from a study of T cell responses to AZD1222 COVID-19 vaccine (dated by TCRdb to the early 2020s). Study-level background: AZD1222 recipients whose second dose came at about 4 weeks and those whose second dose came at about 12 weeks were combined into one group, since spike-specific TCR depth and breadth did not differ between the two schedules. TCR sequencing covered approximately 230 trial participants: 200 to 220 given two doses of AZD1222 and some 25 given two doses of MenACWY control vaccine. Trial participants were enrolled into age subgroups of 18-55, 56-69 and 70-plus years, which contained around 150, 28 and 57 TCR-sequenced participants, respectively.

Overall results and qualifications from the work: The 56-69-year group was small, and its depth increase did not reach significance, likely because of low power. Most participants were white British and females outnumbered males, and the authors suggested that clonal diversity may have been underestimated. No day 14 peak-response samples were available, so repertoires were characterized only after the peak T cell response. Conclusions about previously exposed vaccinees are limited, since just a handful of AZD1222 recipients were seropositive for SARS-CoV-2 at baseline. A significant rise in spike-specific TCR breadth and depth was observed after two AZD1222 doses relative to day 0 and relative to MenACWY recipients. The vaccine-associated CD4 TCRs covered the entire spike protein, and the dominant responses fell in regions 160-218 and 743-854. Reportedly, almost half of the unique spike-specific TCRs recognized epitopes lying outside the regions that are mutated in the B.1.351 and B.1.1.7 variants.

The CDR3 regions of human TCRbeta chains were analyzed by immunosequencing. On the authors' methods: Repertoire TCRs were checked for matches against a reference library of SARS-CoV-2-specific TCRs that had been generated using the MIRA antigen-specificity platform. Breadth was defined as the fraction of unique TCRs that were SARS-CoV-2-associated, and depth was defined as the fraction of total T cells that were SARS-CoV-2-associated. Each spike-specific TCR was assigned to its reactive spike region and to a CD4 or CD8 class using the MIRA data. Log10-transformed breadth and depth values were compared by one-way ANOVA with Sidak's multiple comparisons tests. As stored in TCRdb, this immuneACCESS dataset retains in-frame rearrangements with V and J assigned. A fraction of the clones does not appear; measured against another copy, unresolved V genes explain less than half of the discrepancy, and the remainder lacks a known reason. V and J calls and clone size are copied from that table; D and trimming were computed from the DNA. Counted in this sample were about 67,000 clones; around four fifths of them appeared once. 20% to 25% of the sample belongs to the ten largest clones.

The time point label for this specimen denotes: baseline before first vaccination. Vaccinee samples came from UK trials COV001 and COV002, including a single-blind randomized controlled phase 2/3 trial of AZD1222 (ChAdOx1 nCoV-19) in healthy adults. Trial participant PBMC samples were collected at day 0 and day 28 after the second dose for TCRbeta chain sequencing. Turning to this clone: What antigen it recognizes has not been identified. No base-level quality is on record; no much larger clone is a single base apart.

Measured from the cysteine to the phenylalanine, the CDR3 is 16 residues long. Kept here is only the CDR3 DNA, which spans 48 bases and is read in frame from base 1. V sheds 5 bases and J sheds 7 bases, leaving 18 bases between their ends. Looking up the germline V gene yields CDR1 SNHLY and CDR2 FYNNEI. This receptor chain uses TRBV2 and TRBJ1-6, with no confidently assigned D gene. This receptor was taken from an adult in good health. Sequencing used peripheral blood, obtained on day 0 of AZD1222 vaccination. The CDR3 region has the sequence CASSSDSPGVNSPLHF. The DNA reads as follows: TGTGCCAGCAGTTCCGACTCACCCGGGGTGAATTCACCCCTCCACTTT.